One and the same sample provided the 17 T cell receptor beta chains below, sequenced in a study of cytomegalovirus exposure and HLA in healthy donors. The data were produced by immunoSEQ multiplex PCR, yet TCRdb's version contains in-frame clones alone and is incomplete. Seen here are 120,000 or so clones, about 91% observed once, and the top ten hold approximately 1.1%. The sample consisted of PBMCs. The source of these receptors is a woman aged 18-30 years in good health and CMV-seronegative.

CDR3 nucleotide sequence: TGTGCCAGCAGCGCCCCCAAGGAGGGAGGTACGCCGAATCAGCCCCAGCATTTT. Translation: CASSAPKEGGTPNQPQHF. This sequence joins TRBV2 and TRBJ1-5; D is undetermined. The CDR3 covers 18 residues. V shed 6 bases and J shed 4 bases, with 25 bases lying between them. CDR1 is SNHLY and CDR2 is FYNNEI in the germline V gene.

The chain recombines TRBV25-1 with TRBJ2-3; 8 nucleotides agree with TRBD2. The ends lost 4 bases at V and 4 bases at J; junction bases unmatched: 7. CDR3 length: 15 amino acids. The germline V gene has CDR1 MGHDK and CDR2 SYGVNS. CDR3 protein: CASSAPGLGPDTQYF. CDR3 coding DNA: TGTGCCAGCAGTGCGCCGGGACTAGGTCCAGATACGCAGTATTTT.

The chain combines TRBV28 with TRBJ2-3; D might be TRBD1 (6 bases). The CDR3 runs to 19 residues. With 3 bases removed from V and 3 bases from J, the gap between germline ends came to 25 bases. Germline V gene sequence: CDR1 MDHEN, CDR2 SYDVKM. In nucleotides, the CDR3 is TGTGCCAGCAGTTTCTACTCACCCCTCGCTTGGGGGCAGACAGATACGCAGTATTTT. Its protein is CASSFYSPLAWGQTDTQYF.

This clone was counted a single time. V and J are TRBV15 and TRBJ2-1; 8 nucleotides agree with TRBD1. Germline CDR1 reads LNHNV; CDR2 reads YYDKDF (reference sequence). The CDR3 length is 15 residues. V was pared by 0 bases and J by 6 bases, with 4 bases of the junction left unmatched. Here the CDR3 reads CATSRDLGQGNEQFF. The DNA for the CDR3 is TGTGCCACCAGCAGAGATCTTGGACAGGGCAATGAGCAGTTCTTC.

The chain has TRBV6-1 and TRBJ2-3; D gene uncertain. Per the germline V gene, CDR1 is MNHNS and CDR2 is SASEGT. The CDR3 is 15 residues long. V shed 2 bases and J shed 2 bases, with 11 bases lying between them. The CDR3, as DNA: TGTGCCAGCAGTGAAATCCCGTCCTTCACAGATACGCAGTATTTT. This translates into CASSEIPSFTDTQYF.

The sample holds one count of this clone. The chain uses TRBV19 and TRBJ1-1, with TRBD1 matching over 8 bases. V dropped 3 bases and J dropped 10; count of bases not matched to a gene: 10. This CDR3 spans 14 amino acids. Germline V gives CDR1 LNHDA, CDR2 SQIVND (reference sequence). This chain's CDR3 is CASSIGLDRVRAFF. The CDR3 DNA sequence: TGTGCCAGTAGTATCGGGCTGGACAGGGTTAGAGCTTTCTTT.

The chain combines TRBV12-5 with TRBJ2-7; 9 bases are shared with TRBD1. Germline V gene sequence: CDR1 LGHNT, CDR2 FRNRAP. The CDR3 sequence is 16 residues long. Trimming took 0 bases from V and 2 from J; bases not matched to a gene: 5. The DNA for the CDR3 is TGTGCTAGTGGTTTGGTACGGACAGGGGCCCCCTACGAGCAGTACGTC. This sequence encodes CASGLVRTGAPYEQYV.

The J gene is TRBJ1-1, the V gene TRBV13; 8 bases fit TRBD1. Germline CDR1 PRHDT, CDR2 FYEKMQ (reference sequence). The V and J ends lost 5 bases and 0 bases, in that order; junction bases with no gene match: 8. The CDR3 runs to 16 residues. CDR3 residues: CASSPGTGLLNTEAFF. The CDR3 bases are TGTGCCAGCAGCCCCGGGACAGGCCTTCTGAACACTGAAGCTTTCTTT.

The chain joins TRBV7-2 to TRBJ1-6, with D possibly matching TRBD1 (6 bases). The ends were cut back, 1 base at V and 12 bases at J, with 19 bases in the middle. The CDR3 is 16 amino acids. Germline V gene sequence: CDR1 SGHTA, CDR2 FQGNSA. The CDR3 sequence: CASSLEQGPAGGPLHF. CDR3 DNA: TGTGCCAGCAGCTTAGAACAGGGCCCTGCGGGGGGACCCCTCCACTTT.

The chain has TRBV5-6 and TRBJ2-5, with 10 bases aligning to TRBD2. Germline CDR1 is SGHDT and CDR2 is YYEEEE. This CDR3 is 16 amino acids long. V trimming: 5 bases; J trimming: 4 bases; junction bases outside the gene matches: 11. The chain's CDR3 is CASRPNFLAGGETQYF. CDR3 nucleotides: TGTGCCAGCAGACCAAACTTCTTAGCGGGAGGAGAGACCCAGTACTTC.

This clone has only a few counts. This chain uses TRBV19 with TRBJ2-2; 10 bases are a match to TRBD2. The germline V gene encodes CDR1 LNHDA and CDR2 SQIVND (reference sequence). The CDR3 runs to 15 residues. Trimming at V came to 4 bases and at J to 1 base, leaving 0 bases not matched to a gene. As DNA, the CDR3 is TGTGCCAGTAGTACTAGCGGGGGGAACACCGGGGAGCTGTTTTTT. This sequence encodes CASSTSGGNTGELFF.

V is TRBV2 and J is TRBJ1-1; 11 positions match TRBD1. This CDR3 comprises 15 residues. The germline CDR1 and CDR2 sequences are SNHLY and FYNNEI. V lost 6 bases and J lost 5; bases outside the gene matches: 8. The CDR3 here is CASRPDRGRDTEAFF. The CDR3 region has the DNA TGTGCCAGCAGGCCGGACAGGGGGCGAGATACTGAAGCTTTCTTT.

CDR3 nucleotide sequence: TGTGCCAGCAGTTTAACGGACCGGACGGGAGAAAAACTGTTTTTT. It specifies CASSLTDRTGEKLFF. This sequence joins TRBV28 and TRBJ1-4, with D unclear. Germline V gives CDR1 MDHEN, CDR2 SYDVKM. The CDR3 totals 15 residues. With 2 bases removed from V and 8 bases from J, the gap between germline ends came to 15 bases.

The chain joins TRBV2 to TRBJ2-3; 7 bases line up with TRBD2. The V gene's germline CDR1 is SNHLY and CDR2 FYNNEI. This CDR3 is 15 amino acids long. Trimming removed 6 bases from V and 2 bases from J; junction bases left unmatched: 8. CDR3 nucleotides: TGTGCCAGCAGCCCCCTAGCGGCTTACACAGATACGCAGTATTTT. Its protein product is CASSPLAAYTDTQYF.

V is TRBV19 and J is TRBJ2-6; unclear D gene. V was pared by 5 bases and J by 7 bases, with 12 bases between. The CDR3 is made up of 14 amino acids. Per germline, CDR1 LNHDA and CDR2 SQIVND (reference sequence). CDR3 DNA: TGTGCCAGTAGTCCCGCTACCTCTGCCAACGTCCTGACTTTC. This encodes CASSPATSANVLTF. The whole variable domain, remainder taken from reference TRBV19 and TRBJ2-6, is DGGITQSPKYLFRKEGQNVTLSCEQNLNHDAMYWYRQDPGQGLRLIYYSQIVNDFQKGDIAEGYSVSREKKESFPLTVTSAQKNPTAFYLCASSPATSANVLTFGAGSRLTVL.

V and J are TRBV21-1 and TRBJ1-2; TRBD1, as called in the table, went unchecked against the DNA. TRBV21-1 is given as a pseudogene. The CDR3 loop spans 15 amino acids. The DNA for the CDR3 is TGTGCCAGCAGCCCGAGGGCCGGGACAGCCTATGGCTACACCTTC. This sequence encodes CASSPRAGTAYGYTF.

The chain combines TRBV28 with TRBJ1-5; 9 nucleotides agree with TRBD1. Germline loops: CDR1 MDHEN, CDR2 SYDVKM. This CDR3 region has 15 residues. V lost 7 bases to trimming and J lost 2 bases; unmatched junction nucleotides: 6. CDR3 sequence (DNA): TGTGCCAGCACTACGACAGGGGGAGGCAATCAGCCCCAGCATTTT. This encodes CASTTTGGGNQPQHF.